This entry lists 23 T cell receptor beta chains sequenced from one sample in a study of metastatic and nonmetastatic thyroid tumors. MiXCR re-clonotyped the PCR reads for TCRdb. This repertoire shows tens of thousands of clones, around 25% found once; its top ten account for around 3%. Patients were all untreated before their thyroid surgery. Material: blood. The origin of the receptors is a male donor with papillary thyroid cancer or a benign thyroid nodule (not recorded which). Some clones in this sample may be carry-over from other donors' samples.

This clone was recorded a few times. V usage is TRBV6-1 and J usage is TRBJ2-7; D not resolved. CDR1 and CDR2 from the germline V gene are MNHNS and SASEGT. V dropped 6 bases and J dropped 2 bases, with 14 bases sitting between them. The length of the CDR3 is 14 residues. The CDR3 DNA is TGTGCCAGCAGAACCATCTCTGCCCCCTACGAGCAGTACTTC. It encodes CASRTISAPYEQYF.

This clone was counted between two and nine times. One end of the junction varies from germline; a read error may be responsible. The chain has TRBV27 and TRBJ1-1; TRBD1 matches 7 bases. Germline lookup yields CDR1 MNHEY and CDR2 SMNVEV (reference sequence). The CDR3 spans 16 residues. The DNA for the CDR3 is TGTGCTAGCAGTCTAGCGACAGGGACCATGAACACTGAAACTTTCTTT. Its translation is CASSLATGTMNTETFF.

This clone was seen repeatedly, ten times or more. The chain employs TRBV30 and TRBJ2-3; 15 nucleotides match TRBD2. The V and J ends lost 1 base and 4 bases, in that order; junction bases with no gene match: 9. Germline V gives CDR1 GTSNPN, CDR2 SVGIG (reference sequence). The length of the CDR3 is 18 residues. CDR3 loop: CAWSGGTSGGISSDTQYF. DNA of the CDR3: TGTGCCTGGAGTGGAGGGACTAGCGGGGGGATCAGCTCAGATACGCAGTATTTT. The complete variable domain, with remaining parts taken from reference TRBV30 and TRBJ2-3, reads SQTIHQWPATLVQPVGSPLSLECTVEGTSNPNLYWYRQAAGRGLQLLFYSVGIGQISSEVPQNLSASRPQDRQFILSSKKLLLSDSGFYLCAWSGGTSGGISSDTQYFGPGTRLTVL.

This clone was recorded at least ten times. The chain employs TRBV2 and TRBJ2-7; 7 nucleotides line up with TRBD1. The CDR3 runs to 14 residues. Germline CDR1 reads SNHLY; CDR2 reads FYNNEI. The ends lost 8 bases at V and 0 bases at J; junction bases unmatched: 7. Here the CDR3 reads CASRTGTDSYEQYF. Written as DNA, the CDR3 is TGTGCCAGCCGGACAGGCACCGACTCCTACGAGCAGTACTTC.

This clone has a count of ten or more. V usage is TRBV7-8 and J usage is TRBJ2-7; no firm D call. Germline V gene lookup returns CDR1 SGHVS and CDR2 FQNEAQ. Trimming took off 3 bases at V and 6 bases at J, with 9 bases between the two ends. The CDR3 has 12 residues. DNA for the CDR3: TGTGCCAGCAGCTTCGACGGAAGCGAGCAGTACTTC. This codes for CASSFDGSEQYF.

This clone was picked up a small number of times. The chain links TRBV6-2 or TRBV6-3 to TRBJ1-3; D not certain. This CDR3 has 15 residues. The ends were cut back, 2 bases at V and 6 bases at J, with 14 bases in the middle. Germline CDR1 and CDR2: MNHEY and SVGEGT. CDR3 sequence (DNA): TGTGCCAGCAGTTACGCTTCCGGAGCGGAAAACACCATATATTTT. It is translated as CASSYASGAENTIYF.

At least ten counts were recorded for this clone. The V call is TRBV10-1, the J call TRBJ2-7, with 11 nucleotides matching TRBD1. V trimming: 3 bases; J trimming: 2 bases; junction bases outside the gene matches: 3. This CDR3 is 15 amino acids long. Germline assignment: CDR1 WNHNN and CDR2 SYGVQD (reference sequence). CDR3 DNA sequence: TGCGCCAGCAGTGAAAGGACAGGGGGCACCTACGAGCAGTACTTC. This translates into CASSERTGGTYEQYF.

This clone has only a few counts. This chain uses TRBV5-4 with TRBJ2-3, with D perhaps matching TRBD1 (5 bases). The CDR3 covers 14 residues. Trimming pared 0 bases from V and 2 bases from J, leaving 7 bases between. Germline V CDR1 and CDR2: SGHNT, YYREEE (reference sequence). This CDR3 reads CASSLGQSTDTQYF. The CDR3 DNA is TGTGCCAGCAGCTTGGGACAGTCCACAGATACGCAGTATTTT.

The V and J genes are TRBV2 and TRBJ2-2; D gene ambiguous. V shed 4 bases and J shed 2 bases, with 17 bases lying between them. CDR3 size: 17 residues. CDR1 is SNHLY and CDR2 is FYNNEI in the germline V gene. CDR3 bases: TGTGCCAGCAGTGCTTTTGGGCTTGCGGCAAACACCGGGGAGCTGTTTTTT. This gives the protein CASSAFGLAANTGELFF.

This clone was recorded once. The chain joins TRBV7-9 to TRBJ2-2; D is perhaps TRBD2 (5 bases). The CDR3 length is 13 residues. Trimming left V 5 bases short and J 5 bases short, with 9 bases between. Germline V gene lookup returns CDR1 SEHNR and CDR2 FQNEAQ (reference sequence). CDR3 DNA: TGTGCCAGCAGCCCCAGAGGGACCGGGGAGCTGTTTTTT. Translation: CASSPRGTGELFF. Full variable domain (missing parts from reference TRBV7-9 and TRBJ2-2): DTGVSQNPRHKITKRGQNVTFRCDPISEHNRLYWYRQTLGQGPEFLTYFQNEAQLEKSRLLSDRFSAERPKGSFSTLEIQRTEQGDSAMYLCASSPRGTGELFFGEGSRLTVL.

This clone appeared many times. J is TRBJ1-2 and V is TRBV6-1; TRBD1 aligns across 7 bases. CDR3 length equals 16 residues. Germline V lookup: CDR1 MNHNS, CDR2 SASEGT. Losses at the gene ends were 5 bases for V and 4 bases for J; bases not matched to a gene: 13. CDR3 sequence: CASSSLTGTAIYGYTF. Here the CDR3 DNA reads TGTGCCAGCAGTTCGCTCACCGGGACAGCGATCTATGGCTACACCTTC.

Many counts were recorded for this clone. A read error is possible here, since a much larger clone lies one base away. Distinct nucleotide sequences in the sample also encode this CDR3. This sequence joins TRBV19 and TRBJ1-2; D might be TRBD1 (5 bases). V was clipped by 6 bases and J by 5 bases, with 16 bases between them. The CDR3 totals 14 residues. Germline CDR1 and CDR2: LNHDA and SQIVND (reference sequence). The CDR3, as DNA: TGTGCCAGTAGCATCGGGGGAACCTCTTATGGCTACACCTTC. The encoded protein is CASSIGGTSYGYTF.

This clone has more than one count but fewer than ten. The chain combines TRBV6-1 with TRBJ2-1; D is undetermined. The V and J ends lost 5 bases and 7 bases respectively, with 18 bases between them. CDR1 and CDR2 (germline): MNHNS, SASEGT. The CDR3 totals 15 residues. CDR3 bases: TGTGCCAGCAGTAAAACAGCCTGGAGAGTAAATGAGCAGTTCTTC. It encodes CASSKTAWRVNEQFF.

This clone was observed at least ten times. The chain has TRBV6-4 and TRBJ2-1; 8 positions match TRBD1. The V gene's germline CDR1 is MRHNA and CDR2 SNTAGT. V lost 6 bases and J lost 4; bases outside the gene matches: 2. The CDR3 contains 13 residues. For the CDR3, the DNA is TGTGCCAGCAGGGACAGGGATTACAATGAGCAGTTCTTC. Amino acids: CASRDRDYNEQFF.

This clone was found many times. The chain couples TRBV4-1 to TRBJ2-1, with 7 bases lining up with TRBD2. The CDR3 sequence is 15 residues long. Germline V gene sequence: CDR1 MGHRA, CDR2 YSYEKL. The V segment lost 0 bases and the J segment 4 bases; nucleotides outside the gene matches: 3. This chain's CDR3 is CASSQDKRDYNEQFF. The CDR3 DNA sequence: TGCGCCAGCAGCCAAGATAAGCGGGATTACAATGAGCAGTTCTTC.

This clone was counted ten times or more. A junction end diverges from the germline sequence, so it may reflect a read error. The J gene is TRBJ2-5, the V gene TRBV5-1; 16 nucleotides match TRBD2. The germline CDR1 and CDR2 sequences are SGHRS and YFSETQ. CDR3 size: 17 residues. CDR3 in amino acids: CASSLRGLAGGQGTQYF. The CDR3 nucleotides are TGCGCCAGCAGCTTGCGGGGACTAGCGGGAGGGCAAGGGACCCAGTACTTC.

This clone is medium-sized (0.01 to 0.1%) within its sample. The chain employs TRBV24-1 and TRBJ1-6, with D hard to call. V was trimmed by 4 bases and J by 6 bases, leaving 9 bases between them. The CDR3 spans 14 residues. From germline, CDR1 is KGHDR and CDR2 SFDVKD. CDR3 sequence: CATSEGRSNSPLHF. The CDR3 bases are TGTGCCACCAGTGAGGGCAGGAGTAATTCACCCCTCCACTTT.

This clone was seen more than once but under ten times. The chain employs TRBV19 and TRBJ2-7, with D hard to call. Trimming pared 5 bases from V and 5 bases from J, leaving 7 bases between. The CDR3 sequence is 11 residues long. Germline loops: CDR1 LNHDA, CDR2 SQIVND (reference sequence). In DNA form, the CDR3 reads TGTGCCAGTAGTGGGCCAAACGAGCAGTACTTC. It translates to CASSGPNEQYF. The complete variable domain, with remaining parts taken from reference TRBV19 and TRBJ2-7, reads DGGITQSPKYLFRKEGQNVTLSCEQNLNHDAMYWYRQDPGQGLRLIYYSQIVNDFQKGDIAEGYSVSREKKESFPLTVTSAQKNPTAFYLCASSGPNEQYFGPGTRLTVT.

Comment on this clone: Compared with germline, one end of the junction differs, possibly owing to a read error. The CDR3 DNA is TGTGCCGTCCTACAGGTACAAAACACCGGCGAGCTGTTTTTT. Translating gives CAVLQVQNTGELFF. The chain joins TRBV6-1 to TRBJ2-2; maybe TRBD1 (5 bases). The V gene's germline CDR1 is MNHNS and CDR2 SASEGT. There are 14 residues in the CDR3.

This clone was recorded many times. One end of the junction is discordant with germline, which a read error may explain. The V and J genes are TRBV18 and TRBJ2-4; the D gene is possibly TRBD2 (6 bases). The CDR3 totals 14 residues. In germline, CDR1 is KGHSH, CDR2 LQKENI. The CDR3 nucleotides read TGTGCCAGCACACCGGGGGACTCCAAAAACATTCAGTACTTC. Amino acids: CASTPGDSKNIQYF.

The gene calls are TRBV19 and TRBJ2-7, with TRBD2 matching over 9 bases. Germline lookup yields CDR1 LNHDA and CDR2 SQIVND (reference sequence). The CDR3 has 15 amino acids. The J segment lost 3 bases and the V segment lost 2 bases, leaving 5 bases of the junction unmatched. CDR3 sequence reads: CASSIRLADYYEQYF. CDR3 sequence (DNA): TGTGCCAGTAGTATACGACTAGCGGATTACTACGAGCAGTACTTC.

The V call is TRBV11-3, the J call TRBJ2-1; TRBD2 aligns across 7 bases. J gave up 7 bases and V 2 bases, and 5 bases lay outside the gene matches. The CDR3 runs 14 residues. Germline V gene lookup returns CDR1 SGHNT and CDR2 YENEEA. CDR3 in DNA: TGTGCCAGCAGCTTATACAGCGGGGCGAATGAGCAGTTCTTC. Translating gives CASSLYSGANEQFF. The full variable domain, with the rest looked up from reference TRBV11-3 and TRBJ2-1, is EAGVVQSPRYKIIEKKQPVAFWCNPISGHNTLYWYLQNLGQGPELLIRYENEEAVDDSQLPKDRFSAERLKGVDSTLKIQPAELGDSAVYLCASSLYSGANEQFFGPGTRLTVL.

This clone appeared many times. The CDR3 bases are TGCGCCAGCGGGACAGGGGAACGGTATGGCTACACCTTC. Protein sequence: CASGTGERYGYTF. This chain links TRBV10-2 with TRBJ1-2; 10 positions agree with TRBD1. This CDR3 comprises 13 residues. The ends lost 8 bases at V and 5 bases at J; junction bases unmatched: 5. Germline values: CDR1 WSHSY, CDR2 SAAADI.